This T cell receptor beta chain was obtained from a study of breast tumors, draining lymph nodes, adjacent tissues. Points from the study as a whole: Luminal-like breast cancer showed significantly greater tumor-nontumor repertoire similarity than basal-like breast cancer did. Findings are consistent with lymph node origin and intratumoral expansion of most tumor T cells. Data only fit, rather than demonstrated, lymph node origin of most tumor T cells. Compared with lymph nodes, tumors were less diverse; compared with nontumor tissue, more.

TCRdb called the multiplex PCR reads again in MiXCR, with one record for every CDR3 protein. In the table there are about 100,000 distinct CDR3 sequences, around 20% of which are singletons. This CDR3 is built from 15 residues. V dropped 4 bases and J dropped 0; count of bases not matched to a gene: 6. Germline V gene data show CDR1 as SGHNT and CDR2 as YENEEA. This clonotype was detected many times. Its target is unknown. Samples came from axillary lymph nodes draining the breast cancer. The specimen was axillary lymph node tissue. V gene TRBV11-3 combines with J gene TRBJ2-7, with TRBD1 identical over 7 bases. The receptor's source is a female donor with breast cancer. Some clones in this sample may be carry-over from other donors' samples. The CDR3 DNA sequence: TGTGCCAGCAGCTCGGGACAGAGGAGCTCCTACGAGCAGTACTTC. This gives the protein CASSSGQRSSYEQYF.